These 29 T cell receptor beta chains originate from one sample sequenced in a study of T cells in localized non-small cell lung cancer. Using immunoSEQ multiplex PCR, the repertoire was profiled, and TCRdb retains in-frame clones only, with some absent. The sample yields thousands of clones, 75% to 90% seen once. The starting material was PBMCs, obtained before any cancer treatment. These receptors all come from a woman between 35 and 70 years old with stage II lung adenocarcinoma.

The chain joins TRBV6-1 to TRBJ1-1; D possibly corresponds to TRBD1 (5 bases). The CDR3 is 15 residues long. Between the trimmed V and J ends, which lost 4 bases and 1 base, there was a span of 13 bases. CDR1 is MNHNS, CDR2 SASEGT, per germline. The CDR3 DNA sequence: TGTGCCAGCAGTGGAGGGGTAGCGGCGAACACTGAAGCTTTCTTT. Its translation is CASSGGVAANTEAFF.

This clone was seen a handful of times. V gene TRBV5-1 combines with J gene TRBJ1-1; possible D gene TRBD1, 5 bases. V lost 4 bases and J lost 0, with 16 bases in between. The germline V gene encodes CDR1 SGHRS and CDR2 YFSETQ. The length of the CDR3 is 16 residues. The CDR3 bases are TGCGCCAGCAGCCGGGAGCCTCCAGGGCTGAACACTGAAGCTTTCTTT. Its protein is CASSREPPGLNTEAFF.

CDR3 sequence: CASSPPGALYNEQFF. The CDR3 region has the DNA TGTGCCAGCTCACCCCCGGGGGCTCTCTACAATGAGCAGTTCTTC. This chain joins TRBV18 and TRBJ2-1; D may correspond to TRBD1 or TRBD2 (6 bases each). The CDR3 sequence is 15 residues long. The V gene lost 3 bases and the J gene lost 3 bases, with 12 bases spanning the gap. From germline, CDR1 is KGHSH and CDR2 LQKENI.

This clone is a singleton in its sample. The rearrangement links TRBV9 to TRBJ1-1; 8 bases match TRBD1. CDR1 SGDLS and CDR2 YYNGEE come from the germline V gene. V shed 4 bases, J shed 3 bases, and the junction held 5 bases outside the gene matches. The CDR3 extends over 14 amino acids. This chain's CDR3 is CASSPMTGDTEAFF. CDR3 nucleotide sequence: TGTGCCAGCAGCCCTATGACAGGGGACACTGAAGCTTTCTTT.

The rearrangement links TRBV29-1 to TRBJ2-3; D possibly corresponds to TRBD1 (5 bases). This CDR3 is 11 amino acids long. With 6 bases removed from V and 3 bases from J, the gap between germline ends came to 7 bases. Per germline, CDR1 SQVTM and CDR2 ANQGSEA. CDR3 DNA sequence: TGCAGCGTGACAGAAACAGATACGCAGTATTTT. It specifies CSVTETDTQYF.

The chain recombines TRBV6-6 with TRBJ2-1; 7 bases map to TRBD1. The CDR3 covers 14 residues. V lost 3 bases to trimming and J lost 6 bases; unmatched junction nucleotides: 5. CDR1 and CDR2 from the germline V gene are MNHNY and SVGAGI (reference sequence). DNA of the CDR3: TGTGCCAGCAGTTATGACAGGGTCGGCAATGAGCAGTTCTTC. This translates into CASSYDRVGNEQFF.

The genes are TRBV10-3 and TRBJ2-2; D is unclear. Trimming took off 6 bases at V and 5 bases at J, with 4 bases between the two ends. CDR1 and CDR2 (germline): ENHRY, SYGVKD. The CDR3 is 11 amino acids. The CDR3 bases are TGTGCCATCAGCGAAACCGGGGAGCTGTTTTTT. It translates to CAISETGELFF.

This clone was seen only once. The rearrangement joins TRBV18 to TRBJ1-5; D unresolved. Trimming took off 5 bases at V and 2 bases at J, with 13 bases between the two ends. CDR1 is KGHSH and CDR2 is LQKENI in the germline V gene. CDR3 length equals 15 residues. The CDR3 nucleotides are TGTGCCAGCTCAACGGGGAATGGGGGCAATCAGCCCCAGCATTTT. This sequence encodes CASSTGNGGNQPQHF.

The chain uses TRBV6-1 and TRBJ1-4, with D perhaps matching TRBD1 (6 bases). CDR1 and CDR2 (germline): MNHNS, SASEGT. Trimming left V 3 bases short and J 2 bases short, with 25 bases between. The CDR3 spans 20 residues. The CDR3 region has the DNA TGTGCCAGCAGTGATTGGGCCGGGGGCCTTCCCCTTGCGACTAATGAAAAACTGTTTTTT. This gives the protein CASSDWAGGLPLATNEKLFF.

The V gene is TRBV28, the J gene TRBJ2-1; no reliable D call. This CDR3 region has 12 residues. V dropped 7 bases and J dropped 14 bases, with 18 bases sitting between them. Germline V gene lookup returns CDR1 MDHEN and CDR2 SYDVKM. The DNA of the CDR3 is TGTGCCAGCACGAGTGAAGGGATGTATAAGTTCTTC. Amino acids: CASTSEGMYKFF.

This chain connects TRBV2 to TRBJ2-7; D is undetermined. CDR3 length equals 12 residues. Germline loops: CDR1 SNHLY, CDR2 FYNNEI. Trimming took 2 bases from V and 3 from J, leaving 5 bases between them. The CDR3 loop is CASSESYYEQYF. The CDR3 DNA reads TGTGCCAGCAGTGAATCCTACTACGAGCAGTACTTC.

This sequence joins TRBV6-5 and TRBJ2-7, with a possible D match to TRBD1 (6 bases). The CDR3 covers 13 residues. Trimming shortened V by 6 bases and J by 2 bases, and 11 bases separated the two germline ends. The germline CDR1 and CDR2 sequences are MNHEY and SVGAGI. The CDR3: CASSWGQTYEQYF. Here the CDR3 DNA reads TGTGCCAGCAGCTGGGGACAAACCTACGAGCAGTACTTC.

Only one count was recorded for this clone. The V and J genes are TRBV10-1 and TRBJ2-7; 8 nucleotides agree with TRBD2. CDR1 and CDR2 (germline): WNHNN, SYGVQD (reference sequence). The CDR3 covers 18 residues. The V and J ends lost 2 bases and 7 bases, in that order; junction bases with no gene match: 19. The CDR3 bases are TGCGCCAGCAGTGAGGCTAGCGGGTTTAGTATCAAACGATGGGAGCAGTACTTC. Amino acids: CASSEASGFSIKRWEQYF.

The CDR3 here is CSVQGTGWETQYF. CDR3 coding DNA: TGCAGCGTTCAAGGGACAGGGTGGGAGACCCAGTACTTC. This sequence joins TRBV29-1 and TRBJ2-5; TRBD1 aligns across 9 bases. Germline CDR1 reads SQVTM; CDR2 reads ANQGSEA. There are 13 residues in the CDR3. V gave up 5 bases and J gave up 5 bases; unmatched junction bases: 6.

The J gene is TRBJ2-7, the V gene TRBV5-4; TRBD2 aligns across 11 bases. V gave up 4 bases and J gave up 0 bases; unmatched junction bases: 6. The V gene's germline CDR1 is SGHNT and CDR2 YYREEE (reference sequence). The CDR3 is 16 residues long. CDR3 region: CASSTGLAGTSYEQYF. CDR3 DNA: TGTGCCAGCAGCACCGGACTAGCGGGTACCTCCTACGAGCAGTACTTC. Based on the CDR3 plus reference TRBV5-4 and TRBJ2-7, the full variable domain is ETGVTQSPTHLIKTRGQQVTLRCSSQSGHNTVSWYQQALGQGPQFIFQYYREEENGRGNFPPRFSGLQFPNYSSELNVNALELDDSALYLCASSTGLAGTSYEQYFGPGTRLTVT.

The chain joins TRBV5-6 to TRBJ2-3; 8 positions match TRBD1. Germline V gene lookup returns CDR1 SGHDT and CDR2 YYEEEE. The CDR3 is 18 amino acids. V dropped 0 bases and J dropped 2; count of bases not matched to a gene: 11. DNA of the CDR3: TGTGCCAGCAGCTTGGCTTTGGACAGGGCCTTTGACACAGATACGCAGTATTTT. This sequence encodes CASSLALDRAFDTDTQYF.

The rearrangement uses TRBV9 and TRBJ1-1, with 8 bases lining up with TRBD1. Germline V lookup: CDR1 SGDLS, CDR2 YYNGEE. V was clipped by 4 bases and J by 1 base; unmatched bases: 12. The CDR3 totals 17 residues. CDR3 in amino acids: CASSKDQSGTGNTEAFF. The DNA for the CDR3 is TGTGCCAGCAGCAAGGATCAATCCGGGACAGGGAACACTGAAGCTTTCTTT.

J is TRBJ2-1 and V is TRBV5-1; 15 bases fit TRBD2. The V and J ends lost 4 bases and 4 bases, in that order; junction bases with no gene match: 6. The V gene's germline CDR1 is SGHRS and CDR2 YFSETQ. The CDR3 covers 17 residues. CDR3 DNA sequence: TGCGCCAGCAGCCTCCGCGGACTAGCGGGGGGGTACAATGAGCAGTTCTTC. Its translation is CASSLRGLAGGYNEQFF.

The rearrangement links TRBV7-9 to TRBJ1-5; D unclear. Trimming removed 1 base at V and 6 bases at J, with 4 bases between. The CDR3 has 12 amino acids. Germline values: CDR1 SEHNR, CDR2 FQNEAQ (reference sequence). CDR3 loop: CASSLGGQPQHF. DNA of the CDR3: TGTGCCAGCAGCTTAGGAGGTCAGCCCCAGCATTTT.

J is TRBJ1-5 and V is TRBV5-1; D is unresolved. Germline CDR1 SGHRS, CDR2 YFSETQ. The CDR3 is 15 amino acids. The V end lost 0 bases, the J end lost 0 bases, and 7 bases lay between the germline ends. The CDR3 here is CASSLAGYSNQPQHF. The CDR3 DNA follows: TGCGCCAGCAGCTTGGCCGGGTATAGCAATCAGCCCCAGCATTTT.

The chain couples TRBV7-3 to TRBJ1-1, with 9 bases lining up with TRBD1. V shed 8 bases, J shed 5 bases, and the junction held 12 bases outside the gene matches. This CDR3 has 15 residues. Germline values: CDR1 SGHTA, CDR2 FQGTGA. The CDR3 sequence is CASGTQGASWTEAFF. The CDR3 DNA follows: TGTGCCAGCGGAACACAGGGGGCATCGTGGACTGAAGCTTTCTTT.

This clone was detected once. The gene calls are TRBV29-1 and TRBJ1-2; TRBD1 matches at 7 bases. V was clipped by 1 base and J by 4 bases; unmatched bases: 6. Germline CDR1 is SQVTM and CDR2 is ANQGSEA. The CDR3 is 14 residues long. CDR3 DNA sequence: TGCAGCGTTGAAGGAGGGACAGCAATCTATGGCTACACCTTC. This gives the protein CSVEGGTAIYGYTF. Together with reference TRBV29-1 and TRBJ1-2, the CDR3 gives the full variable domain: SAVISQKPSRDICQRGTSLTIQCQVDSQVTMMFWYRQQPGQSLTLIATANQGSEATYESGFVIDKFPISRPNLTFSTLTVSNMSPEDSSIYLCSVEGGTAIYGYTFGSGTRLTVV.

This rearrangement joins TRBV7-3 to TRBJ2-2; D may be TRBD1 (6 bases). V lost 5 bases and J 5 bases, leaving 12 bases between the germline ends. Germline loops: CDR1 SGHTA, CDR2 FQGTGA. The length of the CDR3 is 14 residues. CDR3 DNA: TGTGCCAGCAGCCCGCGAGGGGGTACCGGGGAGCTGTTTTTT. Encoded protein: CASSPRGGTGELFF. The full variable domain, with the rest looked up from reference TRBV7-3 and TRBJ2-2, is GAGVSQTPSNKVTEKGKYVELRCDPISGHTALYWYRQSLGQGPEFLIYFQGTGAADDSGLPNDRFFAVRPEGSVSTLKIQRTERGDSAVYLCASSPRGGTGELFFGEGSRLTVL.

The DNA for the CDR3 is TGCAGTGCTAGTTATAGCTACGAGCAGTACTTC. Protein: CSASYSYEQYF. The chain combines TRBV20-1 with TRBJ2-7; D call uncertain. The CDR3 sequence is 11 residues long. The germline V gene encodes CDR1 DFQATT and CDR2 SNEGSKA (reference sequence). Deletions cut 3 bases from V and 3 bases from J, with 6 bases between.

This chain connects TRBV6-1 to TRBJ2-7, with D tentatively TRBD1 or TRBD2 (5 bases each). CDR3 length: 14 amino acids. Germline CDR1 reads MNHNS; CDR2 reads SASEGT. V shed 2 bases and J shed 3 bases, with 11 bases lying between them. The CDR3 loop reads CASSETGRIYEQYF. CDR3 sequence (DNA): TGTGCCAGCAGTGAAACGGGACGGATCTACGAGCAGTACTTC.

In its sample, this clone was seen once. This sequence joins TRBV19 and TRBJ2-2; 8 nucleotides align to TRBD1. J gave up 3 bases and V 6 bases, and 9 bases lay outside the gene matches. Looked up from germline, CDR1 is LNHDA and CDR2 is SQIVND (reference sequence). The CDR3 runs to 16 residues. DNA for the CDR3: TGTGCCAGTAGCACCAGGGGGCATGAGTACACCGGGGAGCTGTTTTTT. Translating gives CASSTRGHEYTGELFF.

The chain is built from TRBV19 and TRBJ2-1; D is possibly TRBD1 or TRBD2 (6 bases each). The CDR3 is 15 amino acids. In germline, CDR1 is LNHDA, CDR2 SQIVND (reference sequence). Trimming shortened V by 3 bases and J by 3 bases, and 12 bases separated the two germline ends. CDR3 sequence reads: CASSMGGPIYNEQFF. As DNA, the CDR3 is TGTGCCAGTAGTATGGGGGGCCCAATCTACAATGAGCAGTTCTTC. The full variable domain, with the rest looked up from reference TRBV19 and TRBJ2-1, is DGGITQSPKYLFRKEGQNVTLSCEQNLNHDAMYWYRQDPGQGLRLIYYSQIVNDFQKGDIAEGYSVSREKKESFPLTVTSAQKNPTAFYLCASSMGGPIYNEQFFGPGTRLTVL.

The V gene is TRBV6-5, the J gene TRBJ2-7, with 11 positions matching TRBD1. CDR1 and CDR2 (germline): MNHEY, SVGAGI. V trimming: 6 bases; J trimming: 7 bases; junction bases outside the gene matches: 2. The CDR3 spans 12 residues. Here the CDR3 DNA reads TGTGCCAGCAGGGGACAGGGGGGAGAGCAGTACTTC. It specifies CASRGQGGEQYF.

A single count supports this clone. The chain combines TRBV30 with TRBJ1-2; tentatively, D is TRBD1 (6 bases). Trimming took 4 bases from V and 4 from J, leaving 16 bases between them. This CDR3 is 14 amino acids long. From germline, CDR1 is GTSNPN and CDR2 SVGIG (reference sequence). The CDR3 nucleotides read TGTGCCTGGATTGGGAACAGGGAGATCTATGGCTACACCTTC. Its protein product is CAWIGNREIYGYTF.